The following is a TCR beta chain sequence with its context. These data are taken from a study of T-cell reconstitution after alpha-beta-depleted transplantation in children. V gave up 2 bases and J gave up 0 bases, with 1 base separating them. CDR3 size: 12 residues. Germline lookup yields CDR1 MNHNY and CDR2 SVGAGI (reference sequence). Researchers prepared the TCRbeta library using unique molecular identifiers, the study reports. Using its own MiXCR run on the PCR reads, TCRdb lists one record per CDR3 protein. The sample contains hundreds of thousands of distinct CDR3 sequences, about 10% of which appear only once.

The rearrangement uses TRBV6-6 and TRBJ1-1; D ambiguous. This TCR was sampled from a human donor who donated a stem cell graft to a child with SCID. The sequencing used PBMCs from the stem cell graft donor, collected from the stem cell graft. In DNA, the CDR3 is TGTGCCAGCAGTTACGTGAACACTGAAGCTTTCTTT. As protein: CASSYVNTEAFF.